The source of this T cell receptor beta chain is a study of cytomegalovirus exposure and HLA in healthy donors. Primers for the PCR totalled 60 Vbeta and 13 Jbeta. Assay: immunoSEQ multiplex PCR; the TCRdb copy retains only in-frame clones and omits some. The repertoire holds roughly 180,000 clones, with approximately 80% as singletons. Germline lookup yields CDR1 SGHDN and CDR2 FVKESK. This CDR3 comprises 15 residues. J was trimmed by 7 bases and V by 4 bases; bases with no gene match: 8. Sequenced input: PBMCs. V and J are TRBV14 and TRBJ2-3; 10 nucleotides agree with TRBD2. The sequence was obtained from a woman aged 18-30 years in good health and CMV-seronegative. CDR3 region: CASSLAEGLANTQYF. Written as DNA, the CDR3 is TGTGCCAGCAGCCTCGCCGAGGGACTAGCGAATACGCAGTATTTT.